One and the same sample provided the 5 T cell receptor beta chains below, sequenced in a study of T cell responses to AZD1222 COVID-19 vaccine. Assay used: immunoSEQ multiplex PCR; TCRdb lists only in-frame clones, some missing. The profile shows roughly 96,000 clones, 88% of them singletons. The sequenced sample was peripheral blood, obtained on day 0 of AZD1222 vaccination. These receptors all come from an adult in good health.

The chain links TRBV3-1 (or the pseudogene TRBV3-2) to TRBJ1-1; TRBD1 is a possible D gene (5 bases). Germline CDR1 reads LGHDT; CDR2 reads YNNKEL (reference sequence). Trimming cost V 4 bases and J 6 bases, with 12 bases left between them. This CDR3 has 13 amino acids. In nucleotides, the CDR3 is TGTGCCAGCAGCCCAGCCCGGGGGGCTGAAGCTTTCTTT. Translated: CASSPARGAEAFF.

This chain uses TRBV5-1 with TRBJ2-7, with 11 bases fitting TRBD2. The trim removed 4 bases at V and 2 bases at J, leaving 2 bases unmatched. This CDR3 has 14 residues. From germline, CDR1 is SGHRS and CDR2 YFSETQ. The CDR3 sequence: CASSTGLAAYEQYF. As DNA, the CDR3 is TGCGCCAGCAGCACGGGACTAGCGGCCTACGAGCAGTACTTC.

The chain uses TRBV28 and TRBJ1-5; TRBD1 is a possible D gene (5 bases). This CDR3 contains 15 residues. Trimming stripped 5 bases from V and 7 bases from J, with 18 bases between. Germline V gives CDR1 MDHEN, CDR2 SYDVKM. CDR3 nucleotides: TGTGCCAGCAGTCCCCACGAGGGGTCAGGACAGCCCCAGCATTTT. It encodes CASSPHEGSGQPQHF.

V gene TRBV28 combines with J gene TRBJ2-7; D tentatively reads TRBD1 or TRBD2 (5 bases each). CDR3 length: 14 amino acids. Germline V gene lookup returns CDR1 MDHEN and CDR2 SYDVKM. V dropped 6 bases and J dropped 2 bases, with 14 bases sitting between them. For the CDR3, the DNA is TGTGCCAGCAGACTAAGGGACCGACCCTACGAGCAGTACTTC. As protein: CASRLRDRPYEQYF.

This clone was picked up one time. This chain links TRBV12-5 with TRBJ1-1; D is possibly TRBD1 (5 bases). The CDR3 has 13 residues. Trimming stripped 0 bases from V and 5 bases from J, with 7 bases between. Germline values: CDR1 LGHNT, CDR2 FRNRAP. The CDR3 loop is CASGLVGGTEAFF. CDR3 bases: TGTGCTAGTGGTTTGGTGGGGGGAACTGAAGCTTTCTTT.